These 20 T cell receptor beta chains came from one sample sequenced in a study of STAT5B mutations in CD4+ large granular lymphocyte leukemia (dated by TCRdb to 2022 to 2024). The method behind the library was the immunoSEQ multiplex PCR assay. TCRdb re-hosts the immuneACCESS table, in-frame sequences only. Its copies lack some clones; in the studies checked, an unresolved V gene accounts for under half of them, and the cause for the rest is not known. The sample has roughly 32,000 clones on record, 75% to 85% of them singletons. The ten largest clones take up roughly 2% of the sample. The specimen sequenced was CD4+ T cells from blood buffy coats. The receptors here all came from a human donor in good health.

The V and J genes are TRBV7-7 and TRBJ2-7, with D perhaps matching TRBD2 (7 bases). The CDR3 totals 13 residues. Germline V CDR1 and CDR2: SSHAT, FNYEAQ (reference sequence). CDR3 amino acids: CARPARGAREQYF. Here the CDR3 DNA reads TGTGCTAGGCCCGCTCGGGGGGCTCGGGAGCAGTACTTC.

The chain joins TRBV12-5 to TRBJ2-3, with D possibly called TRBD1 or TRBD2 (5 bases each). Germline V gives CDR1 LGHNT, CDR2 FRNRAP. The CDR3 length is 15 residues. V lost 6 bases, J lost 1 base, and 14 bases lay in between. CDR3 sequence (DNA): TGTGCTAGTGGGATTCCGGGACCCCGCACAGATACGCAGTATTTT. Translation: CASGIPGPRTDTQYF.

The chain recombines TRBV10-3 with TRBJ2-1; the match to TRBD2 covers 9 bases. CDR1 ENHRY and CDR2 SYGVKD come from the germline V gene. This CDR3 spans 18 amino acids. The V segment lost 6 bases and the J segment 0 bases; nucleotides outside the gene matches: 12. As DNA, the CDR3 is TGTGCCATCAGGATAGCGGGGGCCGCCCTAAGCTCCTACAATGAGCAGTTCTTC. It specifies CAIRIAGAALSSYNEQFF.

This chain uses TRBV5-6 with TRBJ2-2; D is unresolved. Trimming removed 2 bases at V and 7 bases at J, with 9 bases between. Germline lookup yields CDR1 SGHDT and CDR2 YYEEEE. CDR3 length: 13 amino acids. DNA of the CDR3: TGTGCCAGCAGCTTAGATCAGCGCGGGGAGCTGTTTTTT. This encodes CASSLDQRGELFF.

The chain joins TRBV29-1 to TRBJ2-3; 13 nucleotides match TRBD2. The CDR3 has 16 residues. Trimming took 5 bases from V and 0 from J; bases not matched to a gene: 5. Germline V gene lookup returns CDR1 SQVTM and CDR2 ANQGSEA. The CDR3 coding sequence is TGCAGCGTTAAACTAGCGGGGGGGGATAGCACAGATACGCAGTATTTT. It translates to CSVKLAGGDSTDTQYF.

The J gene is TRBJ2-2, the V gene TRBV9; D remains unclear. Trimming removed 3 bases at V and 4 bases at J, with 7 bases between. Germline assignment: CDR1 SGDLS and CDR2 YYNGEE. This CDR3 is 13 amino acids long. The CDR3 protein is CASSDRLTGELFF. CDR3 coding DNA: TGTGCCAGCAGCGACAGACTCACCGGGGAGCTGTTTTTT.

J is TRBJ1-2 and V is TRBV27; D may be TRBD1 (5 bases). V was pared by 6 bases and J by 4 bases, with 6 bases between. Looked up from germline, CDR1 is MNHEY and CDR2 is SMNVEV (reference sequence). This CDR3 is built from 11 residues. The chain's CDR3 is CASSQGYGYTF. Written as DNA, the CDR3 is TGTGCCAGCAGCCAGGGCTATGGCTACACCTTC.

The genes are TRBV7-2 and TRBJ2-7, with 10 positions matching TRBD1. The CDR3 loop spans 15 amino acids. The germline V gene has CDR1 SGHTA and CDR2 FQGNSA. Trimming took 4 bases from V and 2 from J; bases not matched to a gene: 5. The chain's CDR3 is CASSSRDRGPYEQYF. CDR3 sequence (DNA): TGTGCCAGCAGCTCCAGGGACAGGGGTCCCTACGAGCAGTACTTC.

Here the CDR3 DNA reads TGTGCCAGCAGCATACAGGGGGCGGACTATAATTCACCCCTCCACTTT. This encodes CASSIQGADYNSPLHF. V is TRBV7-2 and J is TRBJ1-6; 9 positions match TRBD1. Germline V lookup: CDR1 SGHTA, CDR2 FQGNSA. The ends lost 5 bases at V and 3 bases at J; junction bases unmatched: 5. CDR3 length: 16 amino acids.

The chain carries TRBV30 and TRBJ2-5; D is ambiguous. Germline V gene data show CDR1 as GTSNPN and CDR2 as SVGIG (reference sequence). The CDR3 runs 10 residues. Trimming cost V 2 bases and J 5 bases, with 3 bases left between them. The CDR3, as DNA: TGTGCCTGGAGTAGGGAGACCCAGTACTTC. It codes for CAWSRETQYF.

This chain joins TRBV25-1 and TRBJ2-2; tentatively, D is TRBD1 (5 bases). The CDR3 runs 16 residues. The germline V gene encodes CDR1 MGHDK and CDR2 SYGVNS. Trimming stripped 7 bases from V and 1 base from J, with 16 bases between. CDR3 residues: CASTEDTSLNTGELFF. For the CDR3, the DNA is TGTGCCAGCACCGAGGACACTTCATTGAACACCGGGGAGCTGTTTTTT.

The chain uses TRBV7-9 and TRBJ2-7; unclear D gene. Per the germline V gene, CDR1 is SEHNR and CDR2 is FQNEAQ (reference sequence). Trimming removed 4 bases at V and 6 bases at J, with 10 bases between. The CDR3 extends over 12 amino acids. The CDR3 is CASSSAVGEQYF. CDR3 in DNA: TGTGCCAGCAGCTCTGCAGTTGGCGAGCAGTACTTC.

CDR3 region: CASNDGTGVKNEQFF. The CDR3 coding sequence is TGTGCCAGCAACGACGGGACAGGGGTAAAGAATGAGCAGTTCTTC. This chain joins TRBV2 and TRBJ2-1, with 10 bases identical to TRBD1. Trimming cost V 7 bases and J 7 bases; bases outside gene matches: 10. The CDR3 covers 15 residues. The germline V gene encodes CDR1 SNHLY and CDR2 FYNNEI.

The V and J genes are TRBV5-1 and TRBJ2-7; D is tentatively TRBD1 or TRBD2 (5 bases each). The V and J ends lost 2 bases and 1 base respectively, with 10 bases between them. The CDR3 is 14 residues long. The germline V gene encodes CDR1 SGHRS and CDR2 YFSETQ. The CDR3 DNA follows: TGCGCCAGCAGCTTAGGGACGGCGTCCTACGAGCAGTACTTC. This translates into CASSLGTASYEQYF.

The chain uses TRBV5-6 and TRBJ1-2, with TRBD1 identical over 7 bases. The CDR3 spans 14 residues. V shed 2 bases, J shed 2 bases, and the junction held 3 bases outside the gene matches. Germline CDR1 SGHDT, CDR2 YYEEEE. The CDR3 nucleotides are TGTGCCAGCAGCTTTCCGGGACAGAACTATGGCTACACCTTC. Translated, it gives CASSFPGQNYGYTF.

The V gene is TRBV6-6, the J gene TRBJ2-1, with TRBD1 identical over 7 bases. The V gene's germline CDR1 is MNHNY and CDR2 SVGAGI (reference sequence). CDR3 length equals 11 residues. J was trimmed by 14 bases and V by 5 bases; bases with no gene match: 6. Written as DNA, the CDR3 is TGTGCCAGCAGTCTAGGGGGCCTGAAGTTCTTC. Translated, it gives CASSLGGLKFF.

The chain couples TRBV6-6 to TRBJ2-3; 10 nucleotides line up with TRBD2. The germline V gene encodes CDR1 MNHNY and CDR2 SVGAGI (reference sequence). The CDR3 extends over 12 amino acids. DNA of the CDR3: TGTGCTCTCAGCGGGGGGGTGGGTACGCAGTATTTT. The encoded protein is CALSGGVGTQYF.

The chain carries TRBV5-6 and TRBJ1-5; D possibly corresponds to TRBD1 (6 bases). The CDR3 contains 13 residues. V gave up 6 bases and J gave up 8 bases, with 15 bases separating them. Germline CDR1 is SGHDT and CDR2 is YYEEEE. CDR3 DNA sequence: TGTGCCAGCAACCCTCAGGGGTCGGAGCCCCAGCATTTT. This encodes CASNPQGSEPQHF. Variable domain in full (rest from reference TRBV5-6 and TRBJ1-5): DAGVTQSPTHLIKTRGQQVTLRCSPKSGHDTVSWYQQALGQGPQFIFQYYEEEERQRGNFPDRFSGHQFPNYSSELNVNALLLGDSALYLCASNPQGSEPQHFGDGTRLSIL.

The chain recombines TRBV12-5 with TRBJ1-3, with D tentatively TRBD1 (5 bases). The germline V gene has CDR1 LGHNT and CDR2 FRNRAP. V shed 2 bases and J shed 1 base, with 9 bases lying between them. CDR3 size: 15 residues. This CDR3 reads CASGLIGASGNTIYF. The CDR3, as DNA: TGTGCTAGTGGTTTGATTGGGGCGTCTGGAAACACCATATATTTT.

The chain is built from TRBV28 and TRBJ2-3, with TRBD2 matching 13 bases. Trimming at V came to 1 base and at J to 5 bases, leaving 3 bases not matched to a gene. Germline CDR1 is MDHEN and CDR2 is SYDVKM. This CDR3 is 16 amino acids long. CDR3: CASSLSTSGRKDTQYF. CDR3 nucleotide sequence: TGTGCCAGCAGTTTATCGACTAGCGGGAGGAAAGATACGCAGTATTTT.